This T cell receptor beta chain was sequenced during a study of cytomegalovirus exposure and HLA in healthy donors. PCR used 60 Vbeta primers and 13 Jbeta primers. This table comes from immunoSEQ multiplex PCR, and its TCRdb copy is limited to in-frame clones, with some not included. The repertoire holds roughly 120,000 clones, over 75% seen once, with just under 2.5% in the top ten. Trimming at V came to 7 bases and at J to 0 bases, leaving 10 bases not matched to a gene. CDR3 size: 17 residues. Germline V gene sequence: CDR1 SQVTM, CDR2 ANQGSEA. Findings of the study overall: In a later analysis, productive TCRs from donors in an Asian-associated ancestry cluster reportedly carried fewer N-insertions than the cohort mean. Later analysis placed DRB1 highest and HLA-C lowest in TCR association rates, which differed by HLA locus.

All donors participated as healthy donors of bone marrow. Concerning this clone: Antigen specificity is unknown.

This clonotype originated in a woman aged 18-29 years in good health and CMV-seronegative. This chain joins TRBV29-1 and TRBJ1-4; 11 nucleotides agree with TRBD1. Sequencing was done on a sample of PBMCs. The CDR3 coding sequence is TGCAGCGCCCGGACAGGGGGCAGTGTGGCAACTAATGAAAAACTGTTTTTT. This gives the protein CSARTGGSVATNEKLFF.